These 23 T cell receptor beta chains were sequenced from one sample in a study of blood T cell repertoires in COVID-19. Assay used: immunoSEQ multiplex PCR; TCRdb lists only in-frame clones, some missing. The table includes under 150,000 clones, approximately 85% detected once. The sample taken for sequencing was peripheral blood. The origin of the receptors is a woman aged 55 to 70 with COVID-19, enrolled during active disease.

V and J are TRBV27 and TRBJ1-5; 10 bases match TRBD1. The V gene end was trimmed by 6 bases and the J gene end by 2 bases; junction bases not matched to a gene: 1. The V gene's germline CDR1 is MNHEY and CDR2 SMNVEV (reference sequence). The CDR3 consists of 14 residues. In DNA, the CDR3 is TGTGCCAGCAGAGGGACAGGGGGCAATCAGCCCCAGCATTTT. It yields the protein CASRGTGGNQPQHF.

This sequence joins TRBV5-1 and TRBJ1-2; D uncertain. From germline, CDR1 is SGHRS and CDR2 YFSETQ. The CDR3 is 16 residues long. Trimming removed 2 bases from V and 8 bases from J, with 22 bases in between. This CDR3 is CASSFAGRGIHGGYTF. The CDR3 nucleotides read TGCGCCAGCAGCTTCGCCGGACGCGGGATTCACGGAGGCTACACCTTC.

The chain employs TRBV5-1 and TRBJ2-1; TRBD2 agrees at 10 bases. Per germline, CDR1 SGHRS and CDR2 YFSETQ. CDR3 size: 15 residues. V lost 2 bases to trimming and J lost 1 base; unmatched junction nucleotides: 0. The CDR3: CASSLLAGSYNEQFF. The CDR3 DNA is TGCGCCAGCAGCTTACTAGCGGGGTCCTACAATGAGCAGTTCTTC.

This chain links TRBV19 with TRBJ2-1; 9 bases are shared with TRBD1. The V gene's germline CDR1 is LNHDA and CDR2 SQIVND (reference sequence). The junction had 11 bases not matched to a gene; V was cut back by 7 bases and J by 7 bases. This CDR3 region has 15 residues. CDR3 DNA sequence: TGTGCCAGTATACCTGGGACAGGGTTTATGAATGAGCAGTTCTTC. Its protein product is CASIPGTGFMNEQFF.

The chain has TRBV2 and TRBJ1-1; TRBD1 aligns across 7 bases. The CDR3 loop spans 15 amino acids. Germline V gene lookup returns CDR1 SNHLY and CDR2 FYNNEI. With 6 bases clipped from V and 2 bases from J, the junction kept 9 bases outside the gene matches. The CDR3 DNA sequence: TGTGCCAGCAGGCAAGGACAGGCTCTCAACACTGAAGCTTTCTTT. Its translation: CASRQGQALNTEAFF.

CDR3 protein: CASSRTGGNGELFF. The CDR3, as DNA: TGTGCCAGTAGTCGGACAGGGGGCAACGGGGAGCTGTTTTTT. This chain connects TRBV19 to TRBJ2-2; 11 positions match TRBD1. V dropped 5 bases and J dropped 7; count of bases not matched to a gene: 3. Per the germline V gene, CDR1 is LNHDA and CDR2 is SQIVND (reference sequence). There are 14 residues in the CDR3.

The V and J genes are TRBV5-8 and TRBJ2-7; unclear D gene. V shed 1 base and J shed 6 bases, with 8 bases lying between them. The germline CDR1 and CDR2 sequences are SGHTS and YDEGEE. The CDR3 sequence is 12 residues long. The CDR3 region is CASSLYLSEQYF. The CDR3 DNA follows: TGTGCCAGCAGCTTGTACCTATCCGAGCAGTACTTC.

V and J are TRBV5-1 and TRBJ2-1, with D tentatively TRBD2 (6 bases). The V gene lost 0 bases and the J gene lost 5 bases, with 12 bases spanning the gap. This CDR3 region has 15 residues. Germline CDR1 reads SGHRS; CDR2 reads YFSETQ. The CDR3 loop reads CASSLEGGVDNEQFF. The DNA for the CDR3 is TGCGCCAGCAGCTTGGAAGGCGGGGTGGACAATGAGCAGTTCTTC.

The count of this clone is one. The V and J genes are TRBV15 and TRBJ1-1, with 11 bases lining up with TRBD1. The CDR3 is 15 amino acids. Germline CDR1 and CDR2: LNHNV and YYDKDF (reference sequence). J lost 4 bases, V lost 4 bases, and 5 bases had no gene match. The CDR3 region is CATSTKGQGATEAFF. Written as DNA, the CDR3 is TGTGCCACCAGCACAAAAGGACAGGGGGCCACTGAAGCTTTCTTT.

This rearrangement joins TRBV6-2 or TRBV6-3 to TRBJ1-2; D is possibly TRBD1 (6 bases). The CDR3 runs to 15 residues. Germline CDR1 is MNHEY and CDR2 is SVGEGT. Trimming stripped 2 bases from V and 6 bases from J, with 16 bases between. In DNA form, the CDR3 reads TGTGCCAGCAGTTACACCCCCCCGGGGGGCGATGGCTACACCTTC. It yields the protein CASSYTPPGGDGYTF.

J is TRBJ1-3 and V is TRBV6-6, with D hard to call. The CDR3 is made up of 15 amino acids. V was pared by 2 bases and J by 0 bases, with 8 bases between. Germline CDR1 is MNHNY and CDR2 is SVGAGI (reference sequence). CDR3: CASSYRLSSGNTIYF. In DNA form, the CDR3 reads TGTGCCAGCAGTTACCGCCTTAGCTCTGGAAACACCATATATTTT.

CDR3 region: CASSKEPHVPGTPNLYEQFF. Written as DNA, the CDR3 is TGTGCCAGCAGCAAAGAACCTCATGTACCCGGGACACCCAACCTCTATGAGCAGTTCTTC. V gene TRBV21-1 combines with J gene TRBJ2-1; the table's TRBD1 call for D was not verified on the DNA. TRBV21-1 is deemed a pseudogene. The CDR3 is made up of 20 amino acids.

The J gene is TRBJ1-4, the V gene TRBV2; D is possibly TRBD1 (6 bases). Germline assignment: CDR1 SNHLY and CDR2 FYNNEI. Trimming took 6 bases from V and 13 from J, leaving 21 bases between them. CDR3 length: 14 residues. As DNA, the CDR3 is TGTGCCAGCAGCCCCCTAGACAGGCCGATAGGACTGTTTTTT. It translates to CASSPLDRPIGLFF.

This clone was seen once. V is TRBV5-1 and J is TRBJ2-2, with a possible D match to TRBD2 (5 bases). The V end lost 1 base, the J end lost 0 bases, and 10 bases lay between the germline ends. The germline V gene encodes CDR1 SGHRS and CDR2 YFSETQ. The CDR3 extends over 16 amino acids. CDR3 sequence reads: CASSLFAGANTGELFF. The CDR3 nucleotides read TGCGCCAGCAGCTTGTTCGCGGGTGCGAACACCGGGGAGCTGTTTTTT.

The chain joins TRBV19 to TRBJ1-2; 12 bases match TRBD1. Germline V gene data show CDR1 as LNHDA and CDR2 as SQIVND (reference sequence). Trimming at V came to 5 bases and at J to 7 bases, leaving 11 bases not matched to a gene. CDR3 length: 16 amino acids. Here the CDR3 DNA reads TGTGCCAGTAGTCCCCCCCAGGGACAGGGGGCGCTTGGCTACACCTTC. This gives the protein CASSPPQGQGALGYTF.

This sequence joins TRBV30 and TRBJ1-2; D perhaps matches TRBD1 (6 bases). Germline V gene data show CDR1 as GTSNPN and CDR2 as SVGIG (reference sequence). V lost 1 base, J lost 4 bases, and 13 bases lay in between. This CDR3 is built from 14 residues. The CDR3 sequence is CAWSGSAGAYGYTF. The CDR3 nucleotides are TGTGCCTGGAGTGGGTCGGCAGGGGCCTATGGCTACACCTTC.

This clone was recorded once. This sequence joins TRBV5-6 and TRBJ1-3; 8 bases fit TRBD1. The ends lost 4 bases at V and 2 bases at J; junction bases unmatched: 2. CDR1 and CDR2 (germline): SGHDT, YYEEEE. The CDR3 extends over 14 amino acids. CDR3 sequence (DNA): TGTGCCAGCAGCGCGGACAGGGCTGGAAACACCATATATTTT. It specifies CASSADRAGNTIYF.

CDR3 sequence (DNA): TGTGCCAGCAGCTTAAAGATAGCGGGACGTGCAGATACGCAGTATTTT. Translation: CASSLKIAGRADTQYF. The gene calls are TRBV7-2 and TRBJ2-3; 8 positions match TRBD2. Trimming removed 2 bases from V and 4 bases from J; junction bases left unmatched: 8. The CDR3 contains 16 residues. CDR1 and CDR2 from the germline V gene are SGHTA and FQGNSA.

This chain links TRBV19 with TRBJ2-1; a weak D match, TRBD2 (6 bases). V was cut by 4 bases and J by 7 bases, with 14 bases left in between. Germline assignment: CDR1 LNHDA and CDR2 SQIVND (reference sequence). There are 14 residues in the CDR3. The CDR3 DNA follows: TGTGCCAGTAGTACCTTGGACTATCCGAATGAGCAGTTCTTC. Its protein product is CASSTLDYPNEQFF.

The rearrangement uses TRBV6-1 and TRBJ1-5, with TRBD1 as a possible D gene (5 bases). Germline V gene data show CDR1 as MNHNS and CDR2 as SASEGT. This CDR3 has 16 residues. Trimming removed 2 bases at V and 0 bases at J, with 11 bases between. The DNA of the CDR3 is TGTGCCAGCAGTGAATCAGGGTCGTATAGCAATCAGCCCCAGCATTTT. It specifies CASSESGSYSNQPQHF.

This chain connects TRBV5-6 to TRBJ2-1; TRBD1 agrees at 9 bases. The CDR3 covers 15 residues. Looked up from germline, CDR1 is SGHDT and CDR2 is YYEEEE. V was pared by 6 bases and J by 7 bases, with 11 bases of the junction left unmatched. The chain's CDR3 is CASTLSGTGWNEQFF. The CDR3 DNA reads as TGTGCCAGCACCCTCTCGGGGACAGGGTGGAATGAGCAGTTCTTC.

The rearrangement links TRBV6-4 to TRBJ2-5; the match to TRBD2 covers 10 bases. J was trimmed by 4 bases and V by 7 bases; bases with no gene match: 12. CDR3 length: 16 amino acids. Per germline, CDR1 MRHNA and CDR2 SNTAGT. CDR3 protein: CASKRLAGGRPETQYF. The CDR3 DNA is TGTGCCAGCAAACGGTTAGCGGGGGGCCGTCCAGAGACCCAGTACTTC.

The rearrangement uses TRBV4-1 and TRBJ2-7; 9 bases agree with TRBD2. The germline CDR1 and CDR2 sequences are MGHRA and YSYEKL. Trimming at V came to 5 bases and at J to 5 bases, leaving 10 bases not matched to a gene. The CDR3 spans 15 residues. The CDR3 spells CASSSHRTSADEQYF. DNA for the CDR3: TGCGCCAGCAGCTCCCATCGGACTAGCGCCGACGAGCAGTACTTC.